This T cell receptor beta chain was obtained from a study of Ad26.COV2.S vaccination and SARS-CoV-2 variants. On the study more broadly: Ad26.COV2.S arm of COV1001 included the donor. In the study, Ad26.COV2.S was injected intramuscularly once, or twice 56 days apart.

This CDR3 is built from 16 residues. Germline assignment: CDR1 KGHDR and CDR2 SFDVKD. V dropped 0 bases and J dropped 2 bases, with 10 bases sitting between them. Treatment here: some 20 received Ad26.COV2.S at low or high dose, single or two shots; 5 received placebo; per-sample allocation not given. Material that was analyzed had been drawn on day 63 after the first vaccine or placebo injection. Donation came from an adult in Boston who was aged 18-55 years. Ad26.COV2.S expressed prefusion-stabilized spike from the original Wuhan strain. Libraries were prepared by immunoSEQ multiplex PCR; TCRdb keeps only in-frame clonotypes and omits some of them. The profile shows 350,000 to 450,000 clones, about 88% of them singletons.

The material was peripheral blood, obtained in a trial of Ad26.COV2.S vaccine versus placebo. This receptor was identified in a person between 18 and 65 years old who received the Ad26.COV2.S COVID-19 vaccine or a placebo. This chain connects TRBV24-1 to TRBJ2-1; the D call may be TRBD1 or TRBD2 (6 bases each). The DNA of the CDR3 is TGTGCCACCAGTGATTTGACGGAGGGGGCCTACAATGAGCAGTTCTTC. This sequence encodes CATSDLTEGAYNEQFF.